The rows below give T cell receptor beta chains drawn from one sample of a study of spatial heterogeneity in lung cancer. MiXCR, run by TCRdb on the 5' RACE reads, gives a single entry per CDR3 protein. Among some 15,000 distinct CDR3 sequences, under 8% were seen once, and the ten largest hold about 9%. The material sequenced was lung tumor tissue, taken at surgery. The receptor set was obtained from a male donor with early-stage non-small cell lung cancer. The CDR3 runs from the conserved cysteine through the conserved F or W. D genes are given only for firm matches. Clone size is not always given. Where it is, it says once, few, many or a class for expanded clones.

J gene: TRBJ1-1; V gene: TRBV20-1; clone size: medium-sized; D gene: .; CDR3 protein: CSAVMGGILEAFF; CDR3 DNA: TGCAGTGCCGTAATGGGGGGAATCTTGGAAGCTTTCTTT
J gene: TRBJ2-1; V gene: TRBV18; clone size: many; D gene: .; CDR3 protein: CATSVGGEQFF; CDR3 DNA: TGTGCCACCTCAGTCGGTGGTGAGCAGTTCTTC
J gene: TRBJ2-7; V gene: TRBV12-3/TRBV12-4; clone size: many; D gene: .; CDR3 protein: CASSLGLRYEQYF; CDR3 DNA: TGTGCCAGCAGCCTGGGACTCCGCTACGAGCAGTACTTC
J gene: TRBJ1-1; V gene: TRBV11-2; clone size: .; D gene: TRBD1; CDR3 protein: CASGGQGIEAFF; CDR3 DNA: TGTGCCAGCGGGGGACAGGGAATTGAAGCTTTCTTT
J gene: TRBJ1-2; V gene: TRBV28; clone size: many; D gene: TRBD1; CDR3 protein: CASGTGTVYGYTF; CDR3 DNA: TGTGCCAGCGGGACCGGGACAGTCTATGGCTACACCTTC
J gene: TRBJ2-5; V gene: TRBV18; clone size: .; D gene: .; CDR3 protein: CASSPGGRETQYF; CDR3 DNA: TGTGCCAGCTCACCTGGAGGGAGAGAGACCCAGTACTTC
J gene: TRBJ2-2; V gene: TRBV5-1; clone size: .; D gene: .; CDR3 protein: CASSLEPSAGELFF; CDR3 DNA: TGCGCCAGCAGCTTGGAGCCCAGCGCCGGGGAGCTGTTTTTT
J gene: TRBJ1-1; V gene: TRBV2; clone size: many; D gene: .; CDR3 protein: CARGGLRFNTEAFF; CDR3 DNA: TGTGCCAGGGGGGGATTGAGATTTAACACTGAAGCTTTCTTT
J gene: TRBJ2-2; V gene: TRBV27; clone size: few; D gene: .; CDR3 protein: CASSRALVSSTGELFF; CDR3 DNA: TGTGCCAGCAGTCGAGCACTAGTGTCAAGCACCGGGGAGCTGTTTTTT
J gene: TRBJ1-6; V gene: TRBV20-1; clone size: many; D gene: .; CDR3 protein: CSARERTAYNSPLHF; CDR3 DNA: TGCAGTGCTAGAGAAAGGACAGCTTATAATTCACCCCTCCACTTT
J gene: TRBJ2-5; V gene: TRBV5-1; clone size: few; D gene: .; CDR3 protein: CASSSRDSQETQYF; CDR3 DNA: TGCGCCAGCAGCTCCCGGGACTCCCAAGAGACCCAGTACTTC
J gene: TRBJ2-1; V gene: TRBV18; clone size: medium-sized; D gene: .; CDR3 protein: CASSQFGGNEQFF; CDR3 DNA: TGTGCCAGCTCACAGTTCGGGGGCAATGAGCAGTTCTTC
J gene: TRBJ2-1; V gene: TRBV10-2; clone size: few; D gene: .; CDR3 protein: CASGFQRNNEQFF; CDR3 DNA: TGCGCCAGCGGCTTCCAGCGGAACAATGAGCAGTTCTTC
J gene: TRBJ2-1; V gene: TRBV18; clone size: once; D gene: TRBD1; CDR3 protein: CASSPNRQGSSYNEQFF; CDR3 DNA: TGTGCCAGCTCACCTAACCGACAGGGGAGCTCCTACAATGAGCAGTTCTTC
J gene: TRBJ1-2; V gene: TRBV7-9; clone size: many; D gene: TRBD1; CDR3 protein: CASSLRTGPNYGYTF; CDR3 DNA: TGTGCCAGCAGCTTACGGACAGGGCCAAACTATGGCTACACCTTC
J gene: TRBJ1-3; V gene: TRBV5-1; clone size: many; D gene: TRBD1; CDR3 protein: CASSPGTGGTGGNTIYF; CDR3 DNA: TGCGCCAGCAGCCCCGGGACAGGGGGCACAGGTGGAAACACCATATATTTT
J gene: TRBJ1-1; V gene: TRBV29-1; clone size: .; D gene: .; CDR3 protein: CSAKNTEAFF; CDR3 DNA: TGCAGCGCCAAGAACACTGAAGCTTTCTTT
J gene: TRBJ1-4; V gene: TRBV7-9; clone size: .; D gene: .; CDR3 protein: CASRRWGVNEKLFF; CDR3 DNA: TGTGCCAGCAGACGTTGGGGCGTTAATGAAAAACTGTTTTTT
J gene: TRBJ1-1; V gene: TRBV5-1; clone size: .; D gene: .; CDR3 protein: CASSFDSLRGTEAFF; CDR3 DNA: TGCGCCAGCAGCTTTGACTCCCTGAGGGGAACTGAAGCTTTCTTT
J gene: TRBJ2-3; V gene: TRBV9; clone size: many; D gene: .; CDR3 protein: CASSVGLHTDTQYF; CDR3 DNA: TGTGCCAGCAGCGTTGGGCTACACACAGATACGCAGTATTTT
J gene: TRBJ1-3; V gene: TRBV12-3/TRBV12-4; clone size: .; D gene: TRBD1; CDR3 protein: CASSLAVTGDFGNTIYF; CDR3 DNA: TGTGCCAGCAGTTTAGCGGTGACAGGGGACTTCGGAAACACCATATATTTT
J gene: TRBJ2-5; V gene: TRBV7-2; clone size: many; D gene: .; CDR3 protein: CASSKFGASETQYF; CDR3 DNA: TGTGCCAGCAGCAAATTTGGGGCTAGTGAGACCCAGTACTTC
J gene: TRBJ2-3; V gene: TRBV2; clone size: many; D gene: .; CDR3 protein: CASMDGFSTDTQYF; CDR3 DNA: TGTGCCAGCATGGACGGGTTCAGCACAGATACGCAGTATTTT
J gene: TRBJ2-3; V gene: TRBV20-1; clone size: few; D gene: TRBD1; CDR3 protein: CSAAGGTGIDTQYF; CDR3 DNA: TGCAGTGCTGCCGGAGGGACAGGGATAGATACGCAGTATTTT
J gene: TRBJ2-1; V gene: TRBV19; clone size: .; D gene: TRBD2; CDR3 protein: CASSTLAGGIYNEQFF; CDR3 DNA: TGTGCCAGTAGTACACTAGCGGGGGGGATCTACAATGAGCAGTTCTTC
J gene: TRBJ2-5; V gene: TRBV12-3/TRBV12-4; clone size: medium-sized; D gene: TRBD2; CDR3 protein: CASSHGLAQETQYF; CDR3 DNA: TGTGCCAGCAGTCACGGACTAGCCCAAGAGACCCAGTACTTC
J gene: TRBJ2-3; V gene: TRBV5-4; clone size: many; D gene: TRBD1; CDR3 protein: CASSSDRVQADTQYF; CDR3 DNA: TGTGCCAGCAGTTCGGACAGGGTGCAGGCAGATACGCAGTATTTT
J gene: TRBJ1-5; V gene: TRBV9; clone size: many; D gene: .; CDR3 protein: CASSVSSGSNQPQHF; CDR3 DNA: TGTGCCAGCAGCGTTTCTTCGGGGAGCAATCAGCCCCAGCATTTT
J gene: TRBJ2-3; V gene: TRBV7-9; clone size: medium-sized; D gene: .; CDR3 protein: CASSSTDTPDTQYF; CDR3 DNA: TGTGCCAGCAGCTCGACAGATACCCCCGATACGCAGTATTTT
J gene: TRBJ1-1; V gene: TRBV20-1; clone size: many; D gene: .; CDR3 protein: CSANGRVWNTEAFF; CDR3 DNA: TGCAGTGCTAATGGCCGGGTGTGGAACACTGAAGCTTTCTTT
J gene: TRBJ2-3; V gene: TRBV30; clone size: few; D gene: .; CDR3 protein: CAWSGLSDTQYF; CDR3 DNA: TGTGCCTGGAGTGGTTTATCAGATACGCAGTATTTT
J gene: TRBJ2-1; V gene: TRBV29-1; clone size: .; D gene: .; CDR3 protein: CSVRHGVSGTNEQFF; CDR3 DNA: TGCAGCGTTCGTCATGGGGTCTCGGGGACCAATGAGCAGTTCTTC
J gene: TRBJ1-5; V gene: TRBV7-8; clone size: many; D gene: .; CDR3 protein: CASSLRRAGERPQHF; CDR3 DNA: TGTGCCAGCAGCTTAAGGCGGGCAGGCGAACGACCCCAGCATTTT
J gene: TRBJ2-1; V gene: TRBV24-1; clone size: few; D gene: TRBD2; CDR3 protein: CATSEPTSGSYNEQFF; CDR3 DNA: TGTGCCACCAGTGAACCCACTAGCGGATCCTACAATGAGCAGTTCTTC
J gene: TRBJ1-4; V gene: TRBV20-1; clone size: many; D gene: .; CDR3 protein: CSAPDRLMSEKLFF; CDR3 DNA: TGCAGTGCTCCGGACCGTCTTATGAGCGAAAAACTGTTTTTT
J gene: TRBJ2-7; V gene: TRBV20-1; clone size: few; D gene: .; CDR3 protein: CSAYGRGNEQYF; CDR3 DNA: TGCAGTGCTTATGGGCGGGGTAACGAGCAGTACTTC
J gene: TRBJ2-7; V gene: TRBV20-1; clone size: many; D gene: .; CDR3 protein: CSARAPSGIGEQYF; CDR3 DNA: TGCAGTGCTAGAGCACCGTCGGGGATAGGGGAGCAGTACTTC
J gene: TRBJ2-5; V gene: TRBV29-1; clone size: many; D gene: .; CDR3 protein: CSVAAGSFQETQYF; CDR3 DNA: TGCAGCGTTGCTGCGGGGAGTTTCCAAGAGACCCAGTACTTC
J gene: TRBJ1-6; V gene: TRBV9; clone size: many; D gene: .; CDR3 protein: CASSVGGENSPLHF; CDR3 DNA: TGTGCCAGCAGCGTAGGAGGGGAGAATTCACCCCTCCACTTT
J gene: TRBJ2-1; V gene: TRBV19; clone size: medium-sized; D gene: .; CDR3 protein: CASQTYNEQFF; CDR3 DNA: TGTGCCAGTCAAACCTACAATGAGCAGTTCTTC
J gene: TRBJ2-2; V gene: TRBV4-1; clone size: few; D gene: .; CDR3 protein: CASSQDSNRASHTGELFF; CDR3 DNA: TGCGCCAGCAGCCAAGATTCGAATCGTGCGTCACACACCGGGGAGCTGTTTTTT
J gene: TRBJ2-7; V gene: TRBV15; clone size: .; D gene: .; CDR3 protein: CATSRDHSAREQYF; CDR3 DNA: TGTGCCACCAGCAGAGATCACTCGGCGAGGGAGCAGTACTTC
J gene: TRBJ1-1; V gene: TRBV2; clone size: many; D gene: .; CDR3 protein: CASRSKVAFF; CDR3 DNA: TGTGCCAGCAGGTCGAAGGTTGCTTTCTTT
J gene: TRBJ2-6; V gene: TRBV5-1; clone size: .; D gene: .; CDR3 protein: CASSWGQGNPGANVLTF; CDR3 DNA: TGCGCCAGCAGCTGGGGGCAGGGTAACCCTGGGGCCAACGTCCTGACTTTC
J gene: TRBJ2-2; V gene: TRBV5-1; clone size: few; D gene: .; CDR3 protein: CASSWSRDSQGTGELFF; CDR3 DNA: TGCGCCAGCAGCTGGTCTAGGGACTCCCAGGGGACCGGGGAGCTGTTTTTT
J gene: TRBJ1-4; V gene: TRBV5-4; clone size: medium-sized; D gene: .; CDR3 protein: CASSFGAKDKREKLFF; CDR3 DNA: TGTGCCAGCAGCTTTGGAGCAAAGGACAAGAGAGAAAAACTGTTTTTT
J gene: TRBJ2-1; V gene: TRBV11-2; clone size: many; D gene: .; CDR3 protein: CASSFDRYNEQFF; CDR3 DNA: TGTGCCAGCAGCTTCGACAGGTACAATGAGCAGTTCTTC
J gene: TRBJ1-1; V gene: TRBV6-5; clone size: .; D gene: .; CDR3 protein: CASSYSVQGITEAFF; CDR3 DNA: TGTGCCAGCAGTTACTCGGTGCAGGGGATCACTGAAGCTTTCTTT
J gene: TRBJ2-7; V gene: TRBV29-1; clone size: .; D gene: TRBD2; CDR3 protein: CSVAKGTSSYEQYF; CDR3 DNA: TGCAGCGTTGCTAAGGGGACTAGCTCCTACGAGCAGTACTTC
J gene: TRBJ1-2; V gene: TRBV5-1; clone size: many; D gene: .; CDR3 protein: CASSLFGAGGYTF; CDR3 DNA: TGCGCCAGCAGCTTGTTTGGGGCCGGTGGCTACACCTTC
J gene: TRBJ1-1; V gene: TRBV11-2; clone size: .; D gene: TRBD1; CDR3 protein: CASSLGHRGEAFF; CDR3 DNA: TGTGCCAGCAGCTTAGGACACAGGGGTGAAGCTTTCTTT
J gene: TRBJ1-1; V gene: TRBV3-1; clone size: medium-sized; D gene: .; CDR3 protein: CASSPQQDSEAFF; CDR3 DNA: TGTGCCAGCAGCCCTCAACAGGATTCTGAAGCTTTCTTT
J gene: TRBJ2-5; V gene: TRBV12-5; clone size: many; D gene: TRBD1; CDR3 protein: CASGGTGGEETQYF; CDR3 DNA: TGTGCTAGTGGTGGGACAGGGGGCGAAGAGACCCAGTACTTC
J gene: TRBJ1-1; V gene: TRBV24-1; clone size: few; D gene: .; CDR3 protein: CATSDPKKRGEAFF; CDR3 DNA: TGTGCCACCAGCGACCCCAAGAAGAGGGGTGAAGCTTTCTTT